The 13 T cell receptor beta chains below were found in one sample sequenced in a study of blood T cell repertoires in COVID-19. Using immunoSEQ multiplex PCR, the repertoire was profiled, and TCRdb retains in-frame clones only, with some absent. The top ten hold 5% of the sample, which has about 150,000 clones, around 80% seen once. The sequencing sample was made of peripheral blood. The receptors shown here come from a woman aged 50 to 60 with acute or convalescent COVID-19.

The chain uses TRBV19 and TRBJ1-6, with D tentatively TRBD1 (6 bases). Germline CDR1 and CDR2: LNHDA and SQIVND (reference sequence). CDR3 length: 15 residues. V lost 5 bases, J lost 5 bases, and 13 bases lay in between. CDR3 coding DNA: TGTGCCAGTAGTCTACAGGGTACCCATAATTCACCCCTCCACTTT. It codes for CASSLQGTHNSPLHF.

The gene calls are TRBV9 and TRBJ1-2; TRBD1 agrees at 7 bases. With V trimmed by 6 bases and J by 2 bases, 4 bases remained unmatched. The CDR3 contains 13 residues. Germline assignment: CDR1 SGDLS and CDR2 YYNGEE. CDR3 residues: CASTGGQNYGYTF. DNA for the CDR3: TGTGCCAGCACCGGGGGACAGAACTATGGCTACACCTTC. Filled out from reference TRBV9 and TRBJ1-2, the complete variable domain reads DSGVTQTPKHLITATGQRVTLRCSPRSGDLSVYWYQQSLDQGLQFLIQYYNGEERAKGNILERFSAQQFPDLHSELNLSSLELGDSALYFCASTGGQNYGYTFGSGTRLTVV.

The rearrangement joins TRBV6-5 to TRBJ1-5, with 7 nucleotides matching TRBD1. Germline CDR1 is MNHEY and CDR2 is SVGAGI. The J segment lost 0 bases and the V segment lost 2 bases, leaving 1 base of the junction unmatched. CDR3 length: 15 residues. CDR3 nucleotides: TGTGCCAGCAGTTACACAGGGGCTAGCAATCAGCCCCAGCATTTT. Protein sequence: CASSYTGASNQPQHF.

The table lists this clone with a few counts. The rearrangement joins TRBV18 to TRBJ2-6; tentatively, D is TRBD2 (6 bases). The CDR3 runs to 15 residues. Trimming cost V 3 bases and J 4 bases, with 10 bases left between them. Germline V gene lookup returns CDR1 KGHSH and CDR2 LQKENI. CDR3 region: CASSPSGSGANVLTF. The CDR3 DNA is TGTGCCAGCTCACCGAGCGGGTCCGGGGCCAACGTCCTGACTTTC.

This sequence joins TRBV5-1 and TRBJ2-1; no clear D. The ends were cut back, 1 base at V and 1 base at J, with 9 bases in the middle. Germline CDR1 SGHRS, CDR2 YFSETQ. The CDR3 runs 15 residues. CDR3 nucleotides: TGCGCCAGCAGCTTGCCCGGGTCGTCCTACAATGAGCAGTTCTTC. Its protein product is CASSLPGSSYNEQFF. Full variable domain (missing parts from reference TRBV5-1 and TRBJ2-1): KAGVTQTPRYLIKTRGQQVTLSCSPISGHRSVSWYQQTPGQGLQFLFEYFSETQRNKGNFPGRFSGRQFSNSRSEMNVSTLELGDSALYLCASSLPGSSYNEQFFGPGTRLTVL.

CDR3 DNA sequence: TGTGCCAGCAGTTTAAGCGGGAGTTCACCCCTCCACTTT. Amino acid sequence: CASSLSGSSPLHF. The rearrangement joins TRBV28 to TRBJ1-6; D unclear. CDR3 length equals 13 residues. Trimming took off 2 bases at V and 9 bases at J, with 8 bases between the two ends. The germline gives CDR1 MDHEN, CDR2 SYDVKM.

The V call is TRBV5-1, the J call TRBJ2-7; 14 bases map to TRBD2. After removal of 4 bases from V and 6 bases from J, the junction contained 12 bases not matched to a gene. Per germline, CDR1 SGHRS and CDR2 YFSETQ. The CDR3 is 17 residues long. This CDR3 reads CASSTQTSGGVFVEQYF. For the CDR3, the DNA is TGCGCCAGCAGCACCCAGACTAGCGGGGGGGTGTTTGTCGAGCAGTACTTC.

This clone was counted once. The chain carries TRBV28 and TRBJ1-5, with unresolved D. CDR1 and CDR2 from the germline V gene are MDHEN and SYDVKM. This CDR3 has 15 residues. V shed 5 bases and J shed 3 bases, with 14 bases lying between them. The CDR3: CASSPPNGNNQPQHF. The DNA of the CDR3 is TGTGCCAGCAGTCCCCCAAACGGGAACAATCAGCCCCAGCATTTT.

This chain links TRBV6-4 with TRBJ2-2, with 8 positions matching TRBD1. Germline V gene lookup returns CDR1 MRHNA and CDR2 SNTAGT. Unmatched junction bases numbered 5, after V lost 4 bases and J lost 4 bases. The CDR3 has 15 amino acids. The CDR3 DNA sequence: TGTGCCAGCAGTGTTCAGGGGGCAGGCACCGGGGAGCTGTTTTTT. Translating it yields CASSVQGAGTGELFF.

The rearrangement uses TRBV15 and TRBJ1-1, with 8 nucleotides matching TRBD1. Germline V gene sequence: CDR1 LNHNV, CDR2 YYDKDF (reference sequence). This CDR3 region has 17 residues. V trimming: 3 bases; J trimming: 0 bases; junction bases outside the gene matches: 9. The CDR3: CATSSPRRTGLNTEAFF. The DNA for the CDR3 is TGTGCCACCAGCAGTCCCCGTAGGACAGGGCTGAACACTGAAGCTTTCTTT.

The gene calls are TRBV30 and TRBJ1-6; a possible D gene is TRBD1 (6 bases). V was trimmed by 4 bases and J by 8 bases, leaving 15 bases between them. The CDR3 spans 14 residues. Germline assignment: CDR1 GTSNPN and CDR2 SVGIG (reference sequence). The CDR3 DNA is TGTGCCTGGACCCGAACAGGGAATTATTCACCCCTCCACTTT. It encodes CAWTRTGNYSPLHF.

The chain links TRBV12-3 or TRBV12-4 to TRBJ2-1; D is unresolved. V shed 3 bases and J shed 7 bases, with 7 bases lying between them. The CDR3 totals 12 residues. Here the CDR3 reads CASSFTRNEQFF. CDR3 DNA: TGTGCCAGCAGTTTCACCCGGAATGAGCAGTTCTTC.

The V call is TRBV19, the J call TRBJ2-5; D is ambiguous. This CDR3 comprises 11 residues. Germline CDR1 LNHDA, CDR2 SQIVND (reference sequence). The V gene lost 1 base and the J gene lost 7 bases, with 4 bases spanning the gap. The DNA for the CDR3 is TGTGCCAGTAGTATAGCCGGGACCCAGTACTTC. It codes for CASSIAGTQYF.